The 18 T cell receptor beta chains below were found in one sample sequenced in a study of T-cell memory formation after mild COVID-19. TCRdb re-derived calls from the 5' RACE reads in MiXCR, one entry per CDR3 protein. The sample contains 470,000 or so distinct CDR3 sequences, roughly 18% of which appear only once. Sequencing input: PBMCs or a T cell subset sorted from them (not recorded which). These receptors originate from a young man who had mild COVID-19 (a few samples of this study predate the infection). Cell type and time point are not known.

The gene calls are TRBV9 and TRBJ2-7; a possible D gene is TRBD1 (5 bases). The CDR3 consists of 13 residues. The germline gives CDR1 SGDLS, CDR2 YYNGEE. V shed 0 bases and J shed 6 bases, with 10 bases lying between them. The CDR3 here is CASSVEVRGEQYF. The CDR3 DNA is TGTGCCAGCAGCGTAGAAGTTAGGGGCGAGCAGTACTTC.

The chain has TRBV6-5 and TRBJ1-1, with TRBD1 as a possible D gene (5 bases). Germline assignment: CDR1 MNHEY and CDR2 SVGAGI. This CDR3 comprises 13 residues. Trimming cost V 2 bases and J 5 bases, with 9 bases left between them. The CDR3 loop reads CASSYIRGTEAFF. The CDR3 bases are TGTGCCAGCAGTTACATTAGGGGAACTGAAGCTTTCTTT.

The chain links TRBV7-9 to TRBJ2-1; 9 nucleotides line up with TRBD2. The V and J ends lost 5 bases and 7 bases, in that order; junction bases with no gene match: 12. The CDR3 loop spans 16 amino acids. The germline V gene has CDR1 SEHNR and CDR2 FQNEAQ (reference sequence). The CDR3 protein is CASSPGLALIGNEQFF. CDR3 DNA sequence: TGTGCCAGCAGCCCTGGACTAGCGCTAATTGGGAATGAGCAGTTCTTC.

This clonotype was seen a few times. The CDR3: CSATIRQTSSTGELFF. The DNA for the CDR3 is TGCAGTGCCACTATCCGACAGACCTCAAGTACCGGGGAGCTGTTTTTT. The rearrangement links TRBV20-1 to TRBJ2-2, with a weak D call TRBD1 (5 bases). CDR1 and CDR2 (germline): DFQATT, SNEGSKA (reference sequence). This CDR3 spans 16 amino acids. The V end lost 6 bases, the J end lost 5 bases, and 22 bases lay between the germline ends.

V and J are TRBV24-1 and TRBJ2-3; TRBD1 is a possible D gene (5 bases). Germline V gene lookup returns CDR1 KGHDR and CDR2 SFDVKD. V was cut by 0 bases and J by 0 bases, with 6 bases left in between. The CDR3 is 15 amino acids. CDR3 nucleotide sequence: TGTGCCACCAGTGATTTGCGGACAAGCACAGATACGCAGTATTTT. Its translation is CATSDLRTSTDTQYF.

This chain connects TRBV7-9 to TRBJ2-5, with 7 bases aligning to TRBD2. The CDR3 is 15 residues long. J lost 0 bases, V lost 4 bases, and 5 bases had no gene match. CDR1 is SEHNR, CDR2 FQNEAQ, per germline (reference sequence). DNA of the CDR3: TGTGCCAGCAGCTCCCCCGGGGGGTACCAAGAGACCCAGTACTTC. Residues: CASSSPGGYQETQYF.

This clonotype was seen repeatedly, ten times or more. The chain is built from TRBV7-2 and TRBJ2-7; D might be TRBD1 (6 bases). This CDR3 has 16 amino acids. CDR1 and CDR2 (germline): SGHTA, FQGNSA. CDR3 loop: CASRTTGQGRSHEQYV. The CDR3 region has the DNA TGTGCCAGCAGAACTACGGGGCAGGGGCGCTCCCACGAGCAGTACGTC.

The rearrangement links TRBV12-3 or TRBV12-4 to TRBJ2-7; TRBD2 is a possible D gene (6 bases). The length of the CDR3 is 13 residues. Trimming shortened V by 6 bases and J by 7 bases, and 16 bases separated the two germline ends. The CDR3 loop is CASREIGAGEQYF. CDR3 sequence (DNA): TGTGCCAGCAGAGAGATAGGGGCGGGAGAGCAGTACTTC.

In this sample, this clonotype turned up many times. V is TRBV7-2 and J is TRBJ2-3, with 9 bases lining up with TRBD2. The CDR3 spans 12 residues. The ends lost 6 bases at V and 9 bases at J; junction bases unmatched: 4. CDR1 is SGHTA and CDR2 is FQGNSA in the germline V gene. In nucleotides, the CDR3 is TGTGCCAGCAGGTCTAGCGGGGACACGCAGTATTTT. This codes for CASRSSGDTQYF.

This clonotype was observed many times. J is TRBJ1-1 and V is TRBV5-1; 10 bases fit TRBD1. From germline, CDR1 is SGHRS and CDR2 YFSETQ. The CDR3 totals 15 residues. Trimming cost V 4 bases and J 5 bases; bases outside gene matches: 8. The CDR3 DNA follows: TGCGCCAGCAGCATAATTCCGGGACAGGGGACTGAAGCTTTCTTT. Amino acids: CASSIIPGQGTEAFF.

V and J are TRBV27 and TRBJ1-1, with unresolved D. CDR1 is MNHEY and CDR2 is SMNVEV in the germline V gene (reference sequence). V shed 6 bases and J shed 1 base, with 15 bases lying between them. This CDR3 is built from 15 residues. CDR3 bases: TGTGCCAGCAGACGTCGGTCGAGTCGGAACACTGAAGCTTTCTTT. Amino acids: CASRRRSSRNTEAFF.

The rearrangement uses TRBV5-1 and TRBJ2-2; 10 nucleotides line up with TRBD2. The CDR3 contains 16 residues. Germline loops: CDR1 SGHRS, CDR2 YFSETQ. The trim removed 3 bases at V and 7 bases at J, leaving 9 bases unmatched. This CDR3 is CASSSILAGIVGELFF. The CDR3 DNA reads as TGCGCCAGCAGCTCCATACTAGCGGGGATCGTCGGGGAGCTGTTTTTT.

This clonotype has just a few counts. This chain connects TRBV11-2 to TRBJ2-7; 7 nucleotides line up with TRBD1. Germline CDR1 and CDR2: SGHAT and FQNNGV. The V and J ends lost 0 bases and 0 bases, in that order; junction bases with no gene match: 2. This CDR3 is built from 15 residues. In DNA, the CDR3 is TGTGCCAGCAGCTTAGAGCAGGGGGTCTCCTACGAGCAGTACTTC. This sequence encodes CASSLEQGVSYEQYF.

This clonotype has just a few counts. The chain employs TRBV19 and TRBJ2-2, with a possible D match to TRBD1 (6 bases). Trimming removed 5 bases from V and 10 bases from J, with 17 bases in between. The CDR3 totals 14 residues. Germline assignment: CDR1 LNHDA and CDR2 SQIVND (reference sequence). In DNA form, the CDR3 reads TGTGCCAGTAGTCGAACAGGGTCCTCGGAGGAGCTGTTTTTT. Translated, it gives CASSRTGSSEELFF. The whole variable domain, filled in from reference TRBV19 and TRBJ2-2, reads DGGITQSPKYLFRKEGQNVTLSCEQNLNHDAMYWYRQDPGQGLRLIYYSQIVNDFQKGDIAEGYSVSREKKESFPLTVTSAQKNPTAFYLCASSRTGSSEELFFGEGSRLTVL.

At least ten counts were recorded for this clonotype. CDR3 residues: CASSLGAGEETQYF. CDR3 DNA: TGCGCCAGCAGCTTGGGAGCAGGGGAAGAGACCCAGTACTTC. The V gene is TRBV5-1, the J gene TRBJ2-5, with D perhaps TRBD1 (6 bases). Per germline, CDR1 SGHRS and CDR2 YFSETQ. V lost 0 bases to trimming and J lost 3 bases, with 9 bases between them. CDR3 length: 14 residues.

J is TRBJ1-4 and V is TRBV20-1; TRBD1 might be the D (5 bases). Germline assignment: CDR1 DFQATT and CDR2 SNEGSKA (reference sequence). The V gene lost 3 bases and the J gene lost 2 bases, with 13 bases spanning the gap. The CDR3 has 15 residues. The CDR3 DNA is TGCAGTGCTAGCCCAGGGATGGTGACTAATGAAAAACTGTTTTTT. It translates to CSASPGMVTNEKLFF.

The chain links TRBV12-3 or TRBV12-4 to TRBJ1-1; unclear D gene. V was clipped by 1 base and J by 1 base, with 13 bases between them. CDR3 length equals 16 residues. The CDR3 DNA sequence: TGTGCCAGCAGTTTAGTCGTAGGCAGCCCGAACACTGAAGCTTTCTTT. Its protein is CASSLVVGSPNTEAFF.

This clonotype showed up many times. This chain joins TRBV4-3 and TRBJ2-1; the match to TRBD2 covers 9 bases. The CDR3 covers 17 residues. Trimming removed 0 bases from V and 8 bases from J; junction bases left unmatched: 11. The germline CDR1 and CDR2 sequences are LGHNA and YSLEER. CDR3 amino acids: CASSQDAPGGGVYEQFF. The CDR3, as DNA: TGCGCCAGCAGCCAAGATGCCCCTGGCGGGGGGGTCTATGAGCAGTTCTTC.